Below are 2 T cell receptor beta chains sequenced from a single sample in a study of CD8 T cells in ankylosing spondylitis (TCRdb year 2017). The library was produced with 5' RACE. TCRdb lists the instrument as Illumina HiSeq 2500. TCRdb applied fastp at Q25 and MiXCR to the public reads, then kept only in-frame beta chains. Entries are consolidated by CDR3 protein sequence, retaining the most common genes and DNA. This sample has hundreds of thousands of distinct CDR3 sequences in its table, and roughly a tenth of those were observed once. The top ten clonotypes cover about 20% of the sample. The sample comprised blood, either unsorted or a sorted T cell fraction (not recorded which). Receptors originate from a male donor with ankylosing spondylitis or in good health (not recorded which).

This clonotype was recorded many times. The genes are TRBV15 and TRBJ1-5, with unresolved D. Germline values: CDR1 LNHNV, CDR2 YYDKDF (reference sequence). The CDR3 contains 15 residues. V was pared by 0 bases and J by 0 bases, with 6 bases between. This CDR3 is CATSRDRNSNQPQHF. The CDR3 DNA reads TGTGCCACCAGCAGAGACAGGAATAGCAATCAGCCCCAGCATTTT.

The chain recombines TRBV29-1 with TRBJ2-3; D is possibly TRBD1 (5 bases). Germline V gives CDR1 SQVTM, CDR2 ANQGSEA. V was trimmed by 6 bases and J by 5 bases, leaving 15 bases between them. The CDR3 is made up of 13 amino acids. The chain's CDR3 is CSVRKTAGDTQYF. The CDR3 coding sequence is TGCAGCGTCCGAAAGACAGCCGGAGATACGCAGTATTTT.